This is a list of T cell receptor beta chains from one sample in a study of blood T cell repertoires in COVID-19. Repertoires were generated with immunoSEQ multiplex PCR, while TCRdb's copy carries only in-frame clones and drops some. There are around 260,000 clones in the sample; around 85% occur only once, and about 0.9% lies in the top ten. The sequencing sample was made of peripheral blood. These receptor sequences come from a human donor with COVID-19, enrolled during active disease. The donor label of this sample is uncertain. Both conserved end residues are part of each CDR3. The D gene is left open where the match is weak. Some rows have no size entry. The others give once, few or many, or a class for an expanded clone.

J gene: TRBJ1-3
V gene: TRBV5-6
clone size: NA
D gene: NA
CDR3 DNA: TGTGCCAGCAGCCGGGGTTTGGTCTCTGGAAACACCATATATTTT
CDR3 protein: CASSRGLVSGNTIYF

J gene: TRBJ1-6
V gene: TRBV4-1
clone size: NA
D gene: NA
CDR3 DNA: TGCGCCAGCAGCCACCCCGGGACACTCTTTTCACCCCTCCACTTT
CDR3 protein: CASSHPGTLFSPLHF

J gene: TRBJ1-1
V gene: TRBV19
clone size: NA
D gene: NA
CDR3 DNA: TGTGCCAGCAGAGACGGCGGGAACACTGAAGCTTTCTTT
CDR3 protein: CASRDGGNTEAFF

J gene: TRBJ1-6
V gene: TRBV6-4
clone size: NA
D gene: NA
CDR3 DNA: TGTGCCAGCAGTGACTCGAGCTCGGCAGGGGATTCACCCCTCCACTTT
CDR3 protein: CASSDSSSAGDSPLHF

J gene: TRBJ2-7
V gene: TRBV18
clone size: NA
D gene: NA
CDR3 DNA: TGTGCCAGCTCACCAAGCCGGGACTCCTACGAGCAGTACTTC
CDR3 protein: CASSPSRDSYEQYF

J gene: TRBJ2-1
V gene: TRBV6-5
clone size: NA
D gene: TRBD2
CDR3 DNA: TGTGCCAGCAGTTACCCTAGCGGGATCCTCCGCAATGAGCAGTTCTTC
CDR3 protein: CASSYPSGILRNEQFF

J gene: TRBJ2-7
V gene: TRBV2
clone size: NA
D gene: TRBD1
CDR3 DNA: TGTGCCAGCAGTGAGCGACAGGGCCCCTACGAGCAGTACTTC
CDR3 protein: CASSERQGPYEQYF

J gene: TRBJ2-5
V gene: TRBV10-3
clone size: NA
D gene: NA
CDR3 DNA: TGTGCCATCAGGGACGAGCGGCCCCAAGAGACCCAGTACTTC
CDR3 protein: CAIRDERPQETQYF

J gene: TRBJ2-2
V gene: TRBV12-3/TRBV12-4
clone size: NA
D gene: TRBD1
CDR3 DNA: TGTGCCAGCAGTTTTGGACAGGTCGAGCTGTTTTTT
CDR3 protein: CASSFGQVELFF

J gene: TRBJ2-1
V gene: TRBV5-6
clone size: NA
D gene: NA
CDR3 DNA: TGTGCCAGCAGCTTGTCGGGGGAAATCTGGAATGAGCAGTTCTTC
CDR3 protein: CASSLSGEIWNEQFF

J gene: TRBJ2-7
V gene: TRBV3-1/TRBV3-2
clone size: few
D gene: TRBD2
CDR3 DNA: TGTGCCAGCAGCCCGACTAGCGGGAGTGGGTCCGAGCAGTACTTC
CDR3 protein: CASSPTSGSGSEQYF

J gene: TRBJ2-1
V gene: TRBV5-1
clone size: NA
D gene: NA
CDR3 DNA: TGCGCCAGCAGCTTGGCAGGCAGGGGAAGGAGTGGCACCTACAATGAGCAGTTCTTC
CDR3 protein: CASSLAGRGRSGTYNEQFF

J gene: TRBJ1-2
V gene: TRBV28
clone size: NA
D gene: NA
CDR3 DNA: TGTGCCAGCAATTACCCGCCGGAGAACTATGGCTACACCTTC
CDR3 protein: CASNYPPENYGYTF

J gene: TRBJ2-1
V gene: TRBV28
clone size: NA
D gene: TRBD2
CDR3 DNA: TGTGCCAGCAGTCCACAAGCGGGAGGGCCCTACAATGAGCAGTTCTTC
CDR3 protein: CASSPQAGGPYNEQFF

J gene: TRBJ1-1
V gene: TRBV5-5
clone size: few
D gene: NA
CDR3 DNA: TGTGCCAGCAGCCTGGACGGGGGGGCTGGGACTGAAGCTTTCTTT
CDR3 protein: CASSLDGGAGTEAFF

J gene: TRBJ1-5
V gene: TRBV6-5
clone size: NA
D gene: TRBD1
CDR3 DNA: TGTGCCACGATGACAGGGGTACAGCCCCAGCATTTT
CDR3 protein: CATMTGVQPQHF

J gene: TRBJ1-2
V gene: TRBV4-1
clone size: NA
D gene: NA
CDR3 DNA: TGCGCCAGCAGCCAACTACCTGGACAGAGCATCTATGGCTACACCTTC
CDR3 protein: CASSQLPGQSIYGYTF

J gene: TRBJ1-3
V gene: TRBV11-2
clone size: NA
D gene: TRBD1
CDR3 DNA: TGTGCCAGCAGCCGCTCCCGGGCAGGGGGTGGAAACACCATATATTTT
CDR3 protein: CASSRSRAGGGNTIYF

J gene: TRBJ1-5
V gene: TRBV18
clone size: once
D gene: TRBD1
CDR3 DNA: TGTGCCAGCTCACCCGGGACAGGGGCCAATCAGCCCCAGCATTTT
CDR3 protein: CASSPGTGANQPQHF

J gene: TRBJ2-5
V gene: TRBV4-1
clone size: NA
D gene: NA
CDR3 DNA: TGCGCCAGCAGCCAAGAGGCTAGGTGGCGAGAGACCCAGTACTTC
CDR3 protein: CASSQEARWRETQYF

J gene: TRBJ1-1
V gene: TRBV2
clone size: NA
D gene: TRBD1
CDR3 DNA: TGTGCCAGCATCCCAGACAGGGGTCTTGACACTGAAGCTTTCTTT
CDR3 protein: CASIPDRGLDTEAFF

J gene: TRBJ1-2
V gene: TRBV2
clone size: NA
D gene: TRBD1
CDR3 DNA: TGTGCCAGCAAGTTCCACCCGGGGGGACAGGGGGCTCACTACACCTTC
CDR3 protein: CASKFHPGGQGAHYTF

J gene: TRBJ1-1
V gene: TRBV7-2
clone size: once
D gene: TRBD1
CDR3 DNA: TGTGCCAGCAGCCAGGGGGCAGGGGGCACTGAAGCTTTCTTT
CDR3 protein: CASSQGAGGTEAFF

J gene: TRBJ1-1
V gene: TRBV5-1
clone size: NA
D gene: TRBD1
CDR3 DNA: TGCGCCAGCAGCTCGTTAGGGGGCTGGGAGAGCACTGAAGCTTTCTTT
CDR3 protein: CASSSLGGWESTEAFF

J gene: TRBJ1-2
V gene: TRBV2
clone size: few
D gene: NA
CDR3 DNA: TGTGCCAGCAGTGAAGCGCGGGCTAACTATGGCTACACCTTC
CDR3 protein: CASSEARANYGYTF

J gene: TRBJ1-1
V gene: TRBV3-1/TRBV3-2
clone size: NA
D gene: NA
CDR3 DNA: TGTGCCAGCAGCCAAGAAAATCGCTTGCCGGGGGCTTTCTTT
CDR3 protein: CASSQENRLPGAFF

J gene: TRBJ1-1
V gene: TRBV12-1
clone size: NA
D gene: NA
CDR3 DNA: TGTGCCAGCAGCTTGCGGTGCAGGGGGCTGGCTTTCTTT
CDR3 protein: CASSLRCRGLAFF

J gene: TRBJ2-1
V gene: TRBV7-2
clone size: NA
D gene: NA
CDR3 DNA: TGTGCCAGCAGCTTAGTAGGAGCTCTCTACAATGAGCAGTTCTTC
CDR3 protein: CASSLVGALYNEQFF

J gene: TRBJ2-5
V gene: TRBV27
clone size: once
D gene: NA
CDR3 DNA: TGTGCCAGCAGTTCCCCGGGGGTGGCCCAGTACTTC
CDR3 protein: CASSSPGVAQYF

J gene: TRBJ2-3
V gene: TRBV19
clone size: NA
D gene: TRBD2
CDR3 DNA: TGTGCCAGTAGCCCCGACAGGACTAGCGGAATATGGAATACGCAGTATTTT
CDR3 protein: CASSPDRTSGIWNTQYF

J gene: TRBJ2-7
V gene: TRBV6-5
clone size: NA
D gene: NA
CDR3 DNA: TGTGCCAGCAGTTACTCTGAAGGGGGAAGCTCCTACGAGCAGTACTTC
CDR3 protein: CASSYSEGGSSYEQYF

J gene: TRBJ2-4
V gene: TRBV5-1
clone size: NA
D gene: TRBD2
CDR3 DNA: TGCGCCAGCAGCTTGGGTATAGCGGGAGTTGACATTCAGTACTTC
CDR3 protein: CASSLGIAGVDIQYF

J gene: TRBJ1-1
V gene: TRBV7-9
clone size: NA
D gene: TRBD1
CDR3 DNA: TGTGCCAGCAGCTCGGACAGGGCAGGAACTGAAGCTTTCTTT
CDR3 protein: CASSSDRAGTEAFF

J gene: TRBJ2-2
V gene: TRBV7-7
clone size: NA
D gene: NA
CDR3 DNA: TGTGCTAGCAGCTTAGGGGTAGCGGAGTCCGGGGAGCTGTTTTTT
CDR3 protein: CASSLGVAESGELFF

J gene: TRBJ1-5
V gene: TRBV28
clone size: NA
D gene: NA
CDR3 DNA: TGTGCCAGCAGTCCAGACAGGACCATGGCGGGCCAGCATTTT
CDR3 protein: CASSPDRTMAGQHF

J gene: TRBJ2-1
V gene: TRBV6-7
clone size: NA
D gene: NA
CDR3 DNA: TGTGCCAGCAGTAAGTCCAACCAAACAGGGCTGGGCTACAATGAGCAGTTCTTC
CDR3 protein: CASSKSNQTGLGYNEQFF

J gene: TRBJ2-7
V gene: TRBV6-1
clone size: NA
D gene: NA
CDR3 DNA: TGTGCCAGCAGTGAACCGCTATCCGGCTCCTACGAGCAGTACTTC
CDR3 protein: CASSEPLSGSYEQYF

J gene: TRBJ2-7
V gene: TRBV5-1
clone size: NA
D gene: TRBD1
CDR3 DNA: TGCGCCAGCAGCTTGGGTACAGGGGGTGGTTACGAGCAGTACTTC
CDR3 protein: CASSLGTGGGYEQYF

J gene: TRBJ2-7
V gene: TRBV30
clone size: NA
D gene: TRBD2
CDR3 DNA: TGTGCCTGGAAAACCGGGACTAGCGGGACTCTCTCCTACGAGCAGTACTTC
CDR3 protein: CAWKTGTSGTLSYEQYF

J gene: TRBJ1-2
V gene: TRBV18
clone size: few
D gene: TRBD1
CDR3 DNA: TGTGCCAGCTCACCATCGGGACAGCCCCGGGGCTACACCTTC
CDR3 protein: CASSPSGQPRGYTF

J gene: TRBJ2-1
V gene: TRBV6-5
clone size: NA
D gene: NA
CDR3 DNA: TGTGCCACCGCGGGTGTAAATAGGTACAATGAGCAGTTCTTC
CDR3 protein: CATAGVNRYNEQFF

J gene: TRBJ2-5
V gene: TRBV27
clone size: NA
D gene: TRBD2
CDR3 DNA: TGTGCCAGCAGTAACCCGGGGGACCCCGGGGGGGAGACCCAGTACTTC
CDR3 protein: CASSNPGDPGGETQYF

J gene: TRBJ1-2
V gene: TRBV6-1
clone size: few
D gene: NA
CDR3 DNA: TGTGCCAGCAGTGAAGGGAGGACGGCCTATGGCTACACCTTC
CDR3 protein: CASSEGRTAYGYTF

J gene: TRBJ1-2
V gene: TRBV6-5
clone size: NA
D gene: TRBD1
CDR3 DNA: TGTGCCAGCGTTTTACCGGGACAGATTCTTTATGGCTACACCTTC
CDR3 protein: CASVLPGQILYGYTF

J gene: TRBJ2-7
V gene: TRBV5-1
clone size: NA
D gene: NA
CDR3 DNA: TGCGCCAGCAGCTGGGGAGCGGAGGGGCTTACCTACGAGCAGTACTTC
CDR3 protein: CASSWGAEGLTYEQYF